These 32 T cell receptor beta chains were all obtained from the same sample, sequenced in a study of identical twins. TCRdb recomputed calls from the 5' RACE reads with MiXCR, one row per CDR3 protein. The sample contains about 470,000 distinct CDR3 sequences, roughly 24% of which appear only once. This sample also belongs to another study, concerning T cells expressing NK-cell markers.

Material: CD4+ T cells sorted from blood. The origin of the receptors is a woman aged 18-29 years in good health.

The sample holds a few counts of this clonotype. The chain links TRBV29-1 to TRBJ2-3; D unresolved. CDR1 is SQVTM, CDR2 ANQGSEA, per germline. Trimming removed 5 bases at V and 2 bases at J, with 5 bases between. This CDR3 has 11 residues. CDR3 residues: CSVSNTDTQYF. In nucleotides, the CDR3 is TGCAGCGTTTCAAACACAGATACGCAGTATTTT.

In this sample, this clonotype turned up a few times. CDR3 residues: CASSPPGESYGYTF. CDR3 nucleotides: TGTGCCAGCTCACCACCGGGGGAGAGCTATGGCTACACCTTC. This chain connects TRBV18 to TRBJ1-2, with D maybe TRBD1 (5 bases). The V gene lost 0 bases and the J gene lost 4 bases, with 9 bases spanning the gap. Germline V gene data show CDR1 as KGHSH and CDR2 as LQKENI. This CDR3 comprises 14 residues.

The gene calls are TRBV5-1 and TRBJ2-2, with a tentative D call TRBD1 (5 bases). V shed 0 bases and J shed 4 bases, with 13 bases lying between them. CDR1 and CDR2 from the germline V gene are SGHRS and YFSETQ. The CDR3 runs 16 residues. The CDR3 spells CASSLVSQRGTGELFF. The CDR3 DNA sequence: TGCGCCAGCAGCTTGGTTAGCCAAAGGGGCACCGGGGAGCTGTTTTTT.

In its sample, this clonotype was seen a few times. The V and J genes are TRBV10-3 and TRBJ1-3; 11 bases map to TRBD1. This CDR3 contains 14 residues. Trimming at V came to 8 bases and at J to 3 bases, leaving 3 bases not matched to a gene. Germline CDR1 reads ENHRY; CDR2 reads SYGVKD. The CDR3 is CAIGQGADGNTIYF. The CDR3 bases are TGTGCCATCGGACAGGGGGCGGATGGAAACACCATATATTTT.

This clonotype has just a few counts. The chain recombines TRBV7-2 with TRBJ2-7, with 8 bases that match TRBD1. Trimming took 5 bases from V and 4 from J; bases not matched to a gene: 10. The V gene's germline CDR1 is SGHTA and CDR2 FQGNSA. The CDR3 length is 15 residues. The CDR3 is CASSPPGDRRYEQYF. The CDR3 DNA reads TGTGCCAGCAGCCCCCCGGGGGACAGGAGATACGAGCAGTACTTC.

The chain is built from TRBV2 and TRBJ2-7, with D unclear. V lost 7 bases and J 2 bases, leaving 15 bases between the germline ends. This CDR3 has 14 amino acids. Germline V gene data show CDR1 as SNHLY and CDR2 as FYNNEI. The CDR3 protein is CASTLAFAAYEQYF. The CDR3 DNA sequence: TGTGCCAGCACGTTGGCTTTCGCAGCCTACGAGCAGTACTTC. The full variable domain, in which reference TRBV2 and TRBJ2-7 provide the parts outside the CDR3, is EPEVTQTPSHQVTQMGQEVILRCVPISNHLYFYWYRQILGQKVEFLVSFYNNEISEKSEIFDDQFSVERPDGSNFTLKIRSTKLEDSAMYFCASTLAFAAYEQYFGPGTRLTVT.

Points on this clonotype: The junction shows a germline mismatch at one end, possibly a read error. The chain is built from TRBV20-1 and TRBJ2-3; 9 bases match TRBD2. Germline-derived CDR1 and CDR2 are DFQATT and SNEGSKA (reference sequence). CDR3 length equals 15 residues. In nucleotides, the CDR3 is TGCAGTGCCAGAGCCCCAGCGGGAGGAACAGATACGCAGTATTTT. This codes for CSARAPAGGTDTQYF.

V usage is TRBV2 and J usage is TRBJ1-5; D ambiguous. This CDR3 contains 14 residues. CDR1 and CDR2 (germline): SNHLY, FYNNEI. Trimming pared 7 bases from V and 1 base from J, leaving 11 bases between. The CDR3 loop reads CASKRAESNQPQHF. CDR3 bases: TGTGCCAGCAAGCGGGCGGAGAGCAATCAGCCCCAGCATTTT.

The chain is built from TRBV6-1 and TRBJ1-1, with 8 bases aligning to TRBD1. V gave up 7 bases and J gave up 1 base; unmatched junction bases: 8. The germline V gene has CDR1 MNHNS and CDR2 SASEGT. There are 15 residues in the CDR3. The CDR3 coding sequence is TGTGCCAGCAAATACCTAGGGACAGGGAACACTGAAGCTTTCTTT. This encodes CASKYLGTGNTEAFF.

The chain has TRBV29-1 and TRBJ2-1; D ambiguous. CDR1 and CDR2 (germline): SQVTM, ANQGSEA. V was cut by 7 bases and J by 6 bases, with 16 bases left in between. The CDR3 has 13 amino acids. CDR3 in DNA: TGCAGCGGAATGACTTTGATCGGCAATGAGCAGTTCTTC. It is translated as CSGMTLIGNEQFF.

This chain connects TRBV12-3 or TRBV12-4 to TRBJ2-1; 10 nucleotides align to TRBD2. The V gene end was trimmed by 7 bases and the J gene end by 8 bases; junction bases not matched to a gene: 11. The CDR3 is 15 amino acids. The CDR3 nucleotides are TGTGCCAGCATTCGGAGCGGGAGGGACTCCGATGAGCAGTTCTTC. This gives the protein CASIRSGRDSDEQFF.

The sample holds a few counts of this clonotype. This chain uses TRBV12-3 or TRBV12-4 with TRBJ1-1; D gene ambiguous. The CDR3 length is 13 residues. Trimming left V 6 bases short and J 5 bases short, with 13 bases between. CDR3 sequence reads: CASSSMVGTEAFF. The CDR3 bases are TGTGCCAGCAGCTCAATGGTTGGAACTGAAGCTTTCTTT.

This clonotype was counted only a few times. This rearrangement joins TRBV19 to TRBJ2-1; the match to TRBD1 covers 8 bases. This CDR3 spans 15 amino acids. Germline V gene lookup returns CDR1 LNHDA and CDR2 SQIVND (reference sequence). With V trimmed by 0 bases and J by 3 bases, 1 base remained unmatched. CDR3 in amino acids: CASSIDRGLYNEQFF. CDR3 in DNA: TGTGCCAGTAGTATAGACAGGGGGCTCTACAATGAGCAGTTCTTC.

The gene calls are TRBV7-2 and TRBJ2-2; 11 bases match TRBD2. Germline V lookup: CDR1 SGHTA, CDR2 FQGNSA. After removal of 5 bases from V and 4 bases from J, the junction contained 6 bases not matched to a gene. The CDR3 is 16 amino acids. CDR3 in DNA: TGTGCCAGCAGCCCGAGGACTAGCGGGCTCACCGGGGAGCTGTTTTTT. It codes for CASSPRTSGLTGELFF.

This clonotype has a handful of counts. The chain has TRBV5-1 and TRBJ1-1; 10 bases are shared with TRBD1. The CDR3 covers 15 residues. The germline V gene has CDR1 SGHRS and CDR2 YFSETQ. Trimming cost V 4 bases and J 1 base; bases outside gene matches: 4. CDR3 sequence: CASSTRTGGNTEAFF. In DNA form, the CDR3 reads TGCGCCAGCAGCACCCGGACAGGGGGGAACACTGAAGCTTTCTTT.

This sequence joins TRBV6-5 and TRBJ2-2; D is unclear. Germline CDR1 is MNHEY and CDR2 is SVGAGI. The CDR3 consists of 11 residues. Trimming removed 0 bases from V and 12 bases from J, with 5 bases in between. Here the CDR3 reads CASSYSSQLFF. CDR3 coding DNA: TGTGCCAGCAGTTACTCTTCACAGCTGTTTTTT.

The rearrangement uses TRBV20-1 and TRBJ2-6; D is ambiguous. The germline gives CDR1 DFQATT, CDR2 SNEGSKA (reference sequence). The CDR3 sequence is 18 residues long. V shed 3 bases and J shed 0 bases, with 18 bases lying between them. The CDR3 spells CSARGTGWDGSGANVLTF. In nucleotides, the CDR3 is TGCAGTGCTAGGGGTACGGGCTGGGATGGCTCTGGGGCCAACGTCCTGACTTTC.

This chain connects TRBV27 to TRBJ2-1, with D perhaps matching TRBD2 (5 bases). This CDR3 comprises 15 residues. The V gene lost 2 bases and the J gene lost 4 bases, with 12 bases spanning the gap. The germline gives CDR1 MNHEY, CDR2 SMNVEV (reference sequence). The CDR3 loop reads CASSLVAHKYNEQFF. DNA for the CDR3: TGTGCCAGCAGTTTAGTAGCGCACAAATACAATGAGCAGTTCTTC.

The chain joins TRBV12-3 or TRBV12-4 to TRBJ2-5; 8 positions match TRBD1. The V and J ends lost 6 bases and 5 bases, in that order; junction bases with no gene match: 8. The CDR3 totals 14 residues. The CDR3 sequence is CASRMDREGETQYF. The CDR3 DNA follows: TGTGCCAGCAGGATGGACAGGGAAGGGGAGACCCAGTACTTC.

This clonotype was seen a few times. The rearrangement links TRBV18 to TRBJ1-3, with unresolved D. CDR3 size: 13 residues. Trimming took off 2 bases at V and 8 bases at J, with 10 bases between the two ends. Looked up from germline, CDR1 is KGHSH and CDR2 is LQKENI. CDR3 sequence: CASSPGAADTIYF. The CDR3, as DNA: TGTGCCAGCTCACCAGGAGCCGCGGACACCATATATTTT.

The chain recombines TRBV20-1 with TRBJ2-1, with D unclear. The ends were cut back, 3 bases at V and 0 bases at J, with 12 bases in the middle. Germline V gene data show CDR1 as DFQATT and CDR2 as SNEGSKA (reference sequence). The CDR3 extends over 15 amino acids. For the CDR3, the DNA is TGCAGTGCTAGGGTCAGGACGAGCTCCTACAATGAGCAGTTCTTC. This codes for CSARVRTSSYNEQFF.

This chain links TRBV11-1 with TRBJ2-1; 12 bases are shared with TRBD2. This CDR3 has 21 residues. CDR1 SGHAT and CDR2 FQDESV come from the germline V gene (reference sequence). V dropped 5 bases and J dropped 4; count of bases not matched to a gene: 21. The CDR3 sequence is CASSLGRGLAGGPKIYNEQFF. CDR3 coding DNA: TGTGCCAGCAGCCTGGGGCGGGGCCTAGCGGGAGGGCCCAAGATTTACAATGAGCAGTTCTTC. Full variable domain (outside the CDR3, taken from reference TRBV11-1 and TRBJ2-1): EAEVAQSPRYKITEKSQAVAFWCDPISGHATLYWYRQILGQGPELLVQFQDESVVDDSQLPKDRFSAERLKGVDSTLKIQPAELGDSAMYLCASSLGRGLAGGPKIYNEQFFGPGTRLTVL.

The CDR3 is CASRASAGETQYF. CDR3 coding DNA: TGTGCCAGCAGGGCTAGCGCGGGGGAGACCCAGTACTTC. This chain joins TRBV6-2 or TRBV6-3 and TRBJ2-5; tentative D call: TRBD2 (6 bases). In germline, CDR1 is MNHEY, CDR2 SVGEGT. Trimming left V 6 bases short and J 5 bases short, with 13 bases between. The CDR3 is 13 residues long.

The CDR3 is CASSGQGMGSPLHF. The CDR3 DNA reads TGTGCCAGCAGTGGACAGGGGATGGGTTCACCCCTCCACTTT. J is TRBJ1-6 and V is TRBV2, with TRBD1 identical over 8 bases. The length of the CDR3 is 14 residues. The V gene end was trimmed by 4 bases and the J gene end by 9 bases; junction bases not matched to a gene: 5. Per germline, CDR1 SNHLY and CDR2 FYNNEI.

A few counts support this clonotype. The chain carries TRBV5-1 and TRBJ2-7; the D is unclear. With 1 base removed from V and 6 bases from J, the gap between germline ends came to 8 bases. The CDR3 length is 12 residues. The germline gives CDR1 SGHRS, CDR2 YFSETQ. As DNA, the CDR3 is TGCGCCAGCAGCTTGTACAGTTCCGAGCAGTACTTC. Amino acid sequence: CASSLYSSEQYF.

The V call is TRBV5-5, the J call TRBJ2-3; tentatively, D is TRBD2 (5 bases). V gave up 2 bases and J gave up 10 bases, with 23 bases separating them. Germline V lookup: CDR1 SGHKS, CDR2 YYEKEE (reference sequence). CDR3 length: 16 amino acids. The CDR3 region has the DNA TGTGCCAGCAGCTTCCTACAGACTAAAGCACAGTGGGCGCAGTATTTT. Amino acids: CASSFLQTKAQWAQYF.

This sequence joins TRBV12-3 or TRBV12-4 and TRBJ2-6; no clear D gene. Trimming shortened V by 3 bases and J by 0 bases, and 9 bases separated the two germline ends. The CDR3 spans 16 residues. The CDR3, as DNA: TGTGCCAGCAGTTTGAAGGTTATCTCTGGGGCCAACGTCCTGACTTTC. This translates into CASSLKVISGANVLTF.

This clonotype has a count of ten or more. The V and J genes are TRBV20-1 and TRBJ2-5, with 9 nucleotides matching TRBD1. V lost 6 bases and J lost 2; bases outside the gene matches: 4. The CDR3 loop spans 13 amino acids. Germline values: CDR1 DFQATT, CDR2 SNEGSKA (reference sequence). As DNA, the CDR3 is TGCAGTGCGCCCGACAGGGGGCAAGAGACCCAGTACTTC. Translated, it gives CSAPDRGQETQYF.

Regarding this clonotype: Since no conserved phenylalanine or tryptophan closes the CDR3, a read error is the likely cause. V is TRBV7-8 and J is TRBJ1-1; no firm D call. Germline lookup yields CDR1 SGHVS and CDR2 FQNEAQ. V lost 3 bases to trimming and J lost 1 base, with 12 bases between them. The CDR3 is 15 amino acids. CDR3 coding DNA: TGTGCCAGCAGCTTTGAGCTGCGATCGAACACTGAAGCTTTCCTT. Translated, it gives CASSFELRSNTEAFL.

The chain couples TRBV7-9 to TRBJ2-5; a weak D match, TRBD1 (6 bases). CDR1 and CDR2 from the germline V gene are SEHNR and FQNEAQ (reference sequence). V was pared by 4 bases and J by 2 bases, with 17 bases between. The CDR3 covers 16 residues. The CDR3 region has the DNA TGTGCCAGCAGCTCCGACAGGTTCTGGGGGCAAGAGACCCAGTACTTC. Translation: CASSSDRFWGQETQYF.

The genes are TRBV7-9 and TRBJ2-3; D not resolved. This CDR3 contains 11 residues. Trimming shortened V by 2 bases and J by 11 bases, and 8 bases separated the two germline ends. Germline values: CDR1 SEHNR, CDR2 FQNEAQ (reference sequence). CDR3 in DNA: TGTGCCAGCAGCTTACTGGGCGGGCAGTATTTT. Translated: CASSLLGGQYF.

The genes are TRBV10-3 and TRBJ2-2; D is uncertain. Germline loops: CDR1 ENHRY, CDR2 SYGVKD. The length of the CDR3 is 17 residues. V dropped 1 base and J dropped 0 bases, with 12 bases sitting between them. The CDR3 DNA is TGTGCCATCAGTGAGTTTGTCGGTCCCCCGAACACCGGGGAGCTGTTTTTT. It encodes CAISEFVGPPNTGELFF.